The 21 T cell receptor beta chains below all came from one sample that was sequenced in a study of CD8+CD57+ T cells in acquired aplastic anemia (dated 2018 in TCRdb). TCRdb shows the sequencer as Illumina HiSeq 2000. Profiling of TCR beta VDJ combinations and CDR3 sequences used genomic DNA as the template. TCRdb passed the public sequencing reads through fastp at Q25 and MiXCR, retaining productive beta sequences. Identical CDR3 proteins give one entry, which carries the most common genes and DNA. The sample data list a few hundred thousand distinct CDR3 sequences, and roughly 57% of these were observed just once. Jointly, the top ten make up around 28% of the sample. The sample taken for sequencing was sorted CD4+, CD8+, or CD8+CD57+ T cells (not recorded which) from PBMCs. The receptors originated from a human donor in good health.

The chain couples TRBV7-9 to TRBJ1-1; the match to TRBD1 covers 10 bases. The CDR3 covers 14 residues. Germline CDR1 reads SEHNR; CDR2 reads FQNEAQ (reference sequence). V lost 3 bases and J lost 4; bases outside the gene matches: 2. CDR3 sequence: CASSFRTGGTEAFF. CDR3 DNA sequence: TGTGCCAGCAGCTTCCGGACAGGGGGCACTGAAGCTTTCTTT.

This clonotype appeared once. The chain has TRBV13 and TRBJ1-6, with D possibly being TRBD1 (5 bases). The CDR3 contains 15 residues. With 6 bases removed from V and 9 bases from J, the gap between germline ends came to 18 bases. CDR1 PRHDT and CDR2 FYEKMQ come from the germline V gene (reference sequence). In nucleotides, the CDR3 is TGTGCCAGCAGTTTACGGGAGGGGTGGTGTTCACCCCTCCACTTT. It codes for CASSLREGWCSPLHF.

This clonotype was recorded many times. One end of the junction varies from germline; a read error may be responsible. CDR3 DNA: TGTGCCAGCAGCGTAGACCTGTATACCATGGCGTTT. Protein product: CASSVDLYTMAF. The chain joins TRBV9 to TRBJ1-1; no reliable D call. Germline V gene data show CDR1 as SGDLS and CDR2 as YYNGEE. This CDR3 comprises 12 residues.

At least ten counts were recorded for this clonotype. V is TRBV29-1 and J is TRBJ2-7, with D perhaps assigned TRBD1 or TRBD2 (5 bases each). Germline assignment: CDR1 SQVTM and CDR2 ANQGSEA. Trimming removed 5 bases at V and 2 bases at J, with 10 bases between. The CDR3 has 12 amino acids. The CDR3 nucleotides read TGCAGCGTTTTCCTGGGGGCCTACGAGCAGTACTTC. This gives the protein CSVFLGAYEQYF.

The rearrangement joins TRBV7-2 to TRBJ2-1; 10 bases match TRBD2. The CDR3 consists of 15 residues. V lost 3 bases and J lost 2; bases outside the gene matches: 1. CDR1 and CDR2 (germline): SGHTA, FQGNSA. CDR3 loop: CASSFSGGTYNEQFF. In DNA, the CDR3 is TGTGCCAGCAGCTTTAGCGGGGGGACCTACAATGAGCAGTTCTTC.

The chain is built from TRBV7-3 and TRBJ1-2; 7 bases map to TRBD1. CDR1 SGHTA and CDR2 FQGTGA come from the germline V gene. V shed 5 bases, J shed 0 bases, and the junction held 9 bases outside the gene matches. The CDR3 runs 16 residues. DNA for the CDR3: TGTGCCAGCAGCCCACCGGACAGGAAACCTAACTATGGCTACACCTTC. Its protein is CASSPPDRKPNYGYTF.

The rearrangement links TRBV20-1 to TRBJ2-1; D not resolved. Germline V gene sequence: CDR1 DFQATT, CDR2 SNEGSKA (reference sequence). This CDR3 spans 10 amino acids. The germline V and J ends were trimmed by 6 bases and 6 bases, with 6 bases remaining between them. CDR3 bases: TGCAGTGCGGCCGGCAATGAGCAGTTCTTC. Translation gives CSAAGNEQFF.

V is TRBV2 and J is TRBJ2-5; 10 bases are shared with TRBD1. After removal of 6 bases from V and 6 bases from J, the junction contained 7 bases not matched to a gene. This CDR3 region has 14 residues. The germline gives CDR1 SNHLY, CDR2 FYNNEI. Written as DNA, the CDR3 is TGTGCCAGCAGCCGGGACAGGGGTGGGAAGACCCAGTACTTC. Its protein is CASSRDRGGKTQYF.

The rearrangement links TRBV7-2 to TRBJ1-2, with 7 bases fitting TRBD1. Germline CDR1 and CDR2: SGHTA and FQGNSA. This CDR3 contains 13 residues. With 5 bases clipped from V and 8 bases from J, the junction kept 8 bases outside the gene matches. The CDR3 spells CASSPDRENGYTF. The CDR3 DNA reads as TGTGCCAGCAGCCCAGACAGGGAGAACGGCTACACCTTC.

The genes are TRBV2 and TRBJ2-3, with D perhaps assigned TRBD1 or TRBD2 (5 bases each). Germline V lookup: CDR1 SNHLY, CDR2 FYNNEI. The V end lost 5 bases, the J end lost 0 bases, and 15 bases lay between the germline ends. The CDR3 is made up of 16 amino acids. The CDR3 sequence is CASSYGTPASTDTQYF. The CDR3, as DNA: TGTGCCAGCAGTTACGGGACCCCTGCTAGCACAGATACGCAGTATTTT.

The chain links TRBV10-3 to TRBJ2-7; 7 bases line up with TRBD2. CDR3 length: 11 residues. The germline gives CDR1 ENHRY, CDR2 SYGVKD. V lost 10 bases to trimming and J lost 7 bases; unmatched junction nucleotides: 7. This chain's CDR3 is CATKREGEQYF. The CDR3 DNA is TGTGCCACGAAGCGGGAAGGGGAGCAGTACTTC.

This clonotype was seen ten or more times. The chain combines TRBV9 with TRBJ2-1, with D perhaps assigned TRBD1 or TRBD2 (5 bases each). The CDR3 covers 15 residues. Trimming took off 4 bases at V and 8 bases at J, with 19 bases between the two ends. Germline lookup yields CDR1 SGDLS and CDR2 YYNGEE. CDR3 bases: TGTGCCAGCAGCCCACCCGAGGCACCGGGGCATGAGCAGTTCTTC. This encodes CASSPPEAPGHEQFF.

This chain connects TRBV12-5 to TRBJ1-2; 8 nucleotides line up with TRBD1. Germline-derived CDR1 and CDR2 are LGHNT and FRNRAP. The CDR3 consists of 17 residues. After removal of 0 bases from V and 2 bases from J, the junction contained 8 bases not matched to a gene. CDR3 residues: CASGLVPSGQGNYGYTF. In DNA, the CDR3 is TGTGCTAGTGGTTTGGTACCCAGTGGACAGGGCAACTATGGCTACACCTTC.

V and J are TRBV4-3 and TRBJ1-1; D is perhaps TRBD1 (5 bases). Germline assignment: CDR1 LGHNA and CDR2 YSLEER. Deletions cut 4 bases from V and 6 bases from J, with 15 bases between. The CDR3 has 14 residues. The CDR3 protein is CASSPSDRGAEAFF. The CDR3 DNA reads as TGCGCCAGCAGCCCCAGTGATCGGGGCGCTGAAGCTTTCTTT.

The V and J genes are TRBV20-1 and TRBJ2-3; 7 bases agree with TRBD2. Germline CDR1 is DFQATT and CDR2 is SNEGSKA (reference sequence). V dropped 6 bases and J dropped 3; count of bases not matched to a gene: 12. This CDR3 has 15 amino acids. CDR3 DNA sequence: TGCAGTGCCCCTGGGGGGGGGGGGACTACAGATACGCAGTATTTT. Encoded protein: CSAPGGGGTTDTQYF.

The chain joins TRBV15 to TRBJ1-5; 7 nucleotides line up with TRBD1. The CDR3 runs to 16 residues. Germline V gene lookup returns CDR1 LNHNV and CDR2 YYDKDF (reference sequence). V shed 6 bases and J 2 bases; nucleotides not matched to a gene: 10. The CDR3 DNA reads TGTGCCACCAGAAGGGACAGCGGTGTGGGCAATCAGCCCCAGCATTTT. Its translation is CATRRDSGVGNQPQHF.

This chain links TRBV20-1 with TRBJ2-2; the match to TRBD2 covers 8 bases. The junction had 9 bases not matched to a gene; V was cut back by 3 bases and J by 6 bases. CDR1 is DFQATT, CDR2 SNEGSKA, per germline (reference sequence). This CDR3 has 15 amino acids. The CDR3 loop is CSASWGGREAGELFF. The CDR3, as DNA: TGCAGTGCTAGCTGGGGGGGGCGGGAGGCCGGGGAGCTGTTTTTT.

The chain joins TRBV7-9 to TRBJ1-2; the D gene is possibly TRBD1 (6 bases). The CDR3 extends over 16 amino acids. Germline V CDR1 and CDR2: SEHNR, FQNEAQ (reference sequence). V was shortened by 5 bases and J by 7 bases, with 23 bases between the two germline ends. CDR3 residues: CASSPWSSGGAAGYTF. The CDR3 nucleotides are TGTGCCAGCAGCCCCTGGTCCAGCGGGGGGGCAGCTGGCTACACCTTC.

The table lists this clonotype with many counts. The gene calls are TRBV7-2 and TRBJ1-5, with D uncertain. Per the germline V gene, CDR1 is SGHTA and CDR2 is FQGNSA. Trimming left V 6 bases short and J 6 bases short, with 12 bases between. CDR3 length: 13 amino acids. The CDR3 sequence is CASSGGSVQPQHF. CDR3 in DNA: TGTGCCAGCAGTGGAGGGTCTGTTCAGCCCCAGCATTTT.

V and J are TRBV24-1 and TRBJ1-2, with D possibly being TRBD1 (6 bases). The CDR3 extends over 13 amino acids. Trimming cost V 6 bases and J 7 bases, with 14 bases left between them. The germline CDR1 and CDR2 sequences are KGHDR and SFDVKD. CDR3 sequence: CATSQGGGSGYTF. In nucleotides, the CDR3 is TGTGCCACCAGTCAGGGAGGGGGTTCTGGCTACACCTTC.

The chain employs TRBV9 and TRBJ2-5, with TRBD2 identical over 9 bases. Germline CDR1 reads SGDLS; CDR2 reads YYNGEE. There are 17 residues in the CDR3. J lost 2 bases, V lost 4 bases, and 12 bases had no gene match. In DNA form, the CDR3 reads TGTGCCAGCAGCCCGCGGTGGCGGGAGGGAAGTCAAGAGACCCAGTACTTC. Its translation: CASSPRWREGSQETQYF.